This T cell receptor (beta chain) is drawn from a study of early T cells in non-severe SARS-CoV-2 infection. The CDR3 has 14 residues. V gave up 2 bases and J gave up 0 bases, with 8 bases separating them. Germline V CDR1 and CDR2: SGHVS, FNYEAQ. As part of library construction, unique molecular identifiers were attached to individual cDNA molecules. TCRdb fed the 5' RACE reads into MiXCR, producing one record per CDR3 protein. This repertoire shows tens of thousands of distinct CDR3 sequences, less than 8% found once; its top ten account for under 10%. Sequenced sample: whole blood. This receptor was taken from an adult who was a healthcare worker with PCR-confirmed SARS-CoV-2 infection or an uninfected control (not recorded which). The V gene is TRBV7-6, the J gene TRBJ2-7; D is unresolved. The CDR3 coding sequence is TGTGCCAGCAGCTTACAAACGAGCTCCTACGAGCAGTACTTC. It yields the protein CASSLQTSSYEQYF.